The 28 T cell receptor beta chains below come from one sample, sequenced in a study of CD8 T cells in ankylosing spondylitis. TCRdb reanalysed the 5' RACE reads using MiXCR and keeps one entry per CDR3 protein. The sample holds roughly 190,000 distinct CDR3 sequences, more than 10% seen once. Sequences were obtained from blood, either unsorted or a sorted T cell fraction (not recorded which). These receptors were collected from a male donor with ankylosing spondylitis or in good health (not recorded which).

This clonotype has at least ten counts. The chain is built from TRBV10-2 and TRBJ2-7; possibly TRBD2 for D (6 bases). The CDR3 contains 14 residues. Germline V gene sequence: CDR1 WSHSY, CDR2 SAAADI. Trimming cost V 2 bases and J 3 bases, with 11 bases left between them. The CDR3 is CASSEGWGGYEQYF. CDR3 DNA: TGCGCCAGCAGTGAGGGTTGGGGAGGCTACGAGCAGTACTTC.

The chain recombines TRBV7-9 with TRBJ2-3; 10 bases match TRBD1. The CDR3 runs 15 residues. Trimming removed 4 bases from V and 5 bases from J; junction bases left unmatched: 6. CDR1 and CDR2 (germline): SEHNR, FQNEAQ (reference sequence). The CDR3 spells CASSSFDRGRDTQYF. CDR3 sequence (DNA): TGTGCCAGCAGCTCATTCGACAGGGGGCGAGATACGCAGTATTTT.

The table lists this clonotype with a few counts. CDR3 loop: CASSLVPGVTYEQYF. The CDR3 bases are TGTGCCAGCAGCTTGGTCCCAGGGGTTACCTACGAGCAGTACTTC. The chain uses TRBV5-8 and TRBJ2-7, with a weak D call TRBD1 (6 bases). The V gene lost 0 bases and the J gene lost 2 bases, with 12 bases spanning the gap. The germline V gene encodes CDR1 SGHTS and CDR2 YDEGEE. This CDR3 is built from 15 residues. The entire variable domain, with the rest obtained from reference TRBV5-8 and TRBJ2-7, is as follows: EAGVTQSPTHLIKTRGQQATLRCSPISGHTSVYWYQQALGLGLQFLLWYDEGEERNRGNFPPRFSGRQFPNYSSELNVNALELEDSALYLCASSLVPGVTYEQYFGPGTRLTVT.

The genes are TRBV19 and TRBJ2-2, with D perhaps matching TRBD1 (6 bases). This CDR3 has 12 residues. Germline V gene lookup returns CDR1 LNHDA and CDR2 SQIVND (reference sequence). V gave up 11 bases and J gave up 0 bases, with 7 bases separating them. CDR3: CAGQTNTGELFF. For the CDR3, the DNA is TGTGCCGGACAGACGAACACCGGGGAGCTGTTTTTT.

The gene calls are TRBV12-3 or TRBV12-4 and TRBJ2-1; a weak D match, TRBD1 (6 bases). The CDR3 has 17 residues. Trimming took 4 bases from V and 0 from J, leaving 16 bases between them. CDR3: CASSWGHLFYSYNEQFF. CDR3 coding DNA: TGTGCCAGCAGTTGGGGACACCTATTCTACTCCTACAATGAGCAGTTCTTC.

The gene calls are TRBV5-1 and TRBJ2-2; 10 bases fit TRBD2. The V gene's germline CDR1 is SGHRS and CDR2 YFSETQ. The CDR3 has 15 residues. The ends lost 1 base at V and 8 bases at J; junction bases unmatched: 5. As DNA, the CDR3 is TGCGCCAGCAGCTTGACTAGCGGGATTACGGGGGAGCTGTTTTTT. As protein: CASSLTSGITGELFF.

The chain joins TRBV6-1 to TRBJ2-1, with D perhaps assigned TRBD1 or TRBD2 (6 bases each). V was pared by 8 bases and J by 6 bases, with 20 bases between. The CDR3 totals 15 residues. Germline V lookup: CDR1 MNHNS, CDR2 SASEGT. The DNA of the CDR3 is TGTGCCAGCCCCTGGGGGGCCAAGGTCCCCAATGAGCAGTTCTTC. Encoded protein: CASPWGAKVPNEQFF.

This clonotype was observed at least ten times. The V call is TRBV12-3 or TRBV12-4, the J call TRBJ1-4; no firm D call. V was trimmed by 3 bases and J by 9 bases, leaving 14 bases between them. This CDR3 has 14 amino acids. CDR3 loop: CASSFSGSWKKLFF. As DNA, the CDR3 is TGTGCCAGCAGTTTTAGCGGTTCTTGGAAAAAACTGTTTTTT.

The chain uses TRBV3-1 and TRBJ2-5; 8 nucleotides match TRBD2. The length of the CDR3 is 18 residues. CDR1 and CDR2 from the germline V gene are LGHDT and YNNKEL (reference sequence). V dropped 1 base and J dropped 5; count of bases not matched to a gene: 15. CDR3 DNA sequence: TGTGCCAGCAGCCAAGGGGCTCGGGAGCGGGAGAAGGTGGAGACCCAGTACTTC. It specifies CASSQGAREREKVETQYF.

This clonotype was counted only a few times. J is TRBJ1-1 and V is TRBV7-8; D gene unclear. Germline CDR1 and CDR2: SGHVS and FQNEAQ. V was trimmed by 11 bases and J by 1 base, leaving 8 bases between them. The CDR3 has 11 residues. CDR3 bases: TGTGCCTCGGAGGGGAACACTGAAGCTTTCTTT. Residues: CASEGNTEAFF. Combining the CDR3 with reference TRBV7-8 and TRBJ1-1 gives the whole variable domain GAGVSQSPRYKVAKRGQDVALRCDPISGHVSLFWYQQALGQGPEFLTYFQNEAQLDKSGLPSDRFFAERPEGSVSTLKIQRTQQEDSAVYLCASEGNTEAFFGQGTRLTVV.

The chain recombines TRBV7-6 with TRBJ2-7; tentatively, D is TRBD2 (5 bases). This CDR3 is built from 15 residues. Germline V gene sequence: CDR1 SGHVS, CDR2 FNYEAQ. Deletions cut 4 bases from V and 4 bases from J, with 17 bases between. CDR3 DNA: TGTGCCAGCAGCTCCGGCGCCGGGGAGAGGTACGAGCAGTACTTC. Protein product: CASSSGAGERYEQYF.

The chain joins TRBV4-1 to TRBJ2-1; tentatively, D is TRBD2 (6 bases). The germline V and J ends were trimmed by 5 bases and 7 bases, with 15 bases remaining between them. The CDR3 spans 14 residues. Germline CDR1 and CDR2: MGHRA and YSYEKL. CDR3 region: CASSARDGRNEQFF. The CDR3 DNA reads TGCGCCAGCAGCGCGCGGGACGGAAGGAATGAGCAGTTCTTC.

This clonotype was seen a few times. The rearrangement joins TRBV29-1 to TRBJ2-1, with 7 nucleotides matching TRBD2. The CDR3 extends over 13 amino acids. Per germline, CDR1 SQVTM and CDR2 ANQGSEA. V was pared by 4 bases and J by 3 bases, with 3 bases of the junction left unmatched. The CDR3 sequence: CSVGLADYNEQFF. The DNA for the CDR3 is TGCAGCGTTGGTCTAGCGGACTACAATGAGCAGTTCTTC.

The rearrangement uses TRBV27 and TRBJ2-2; no clear D gene. V lost 5 bases and J 4 bases, leaving 11 bases between the germline ends. The CDR3 contains 14 residues. Germline CDR1 and CDR2: MNHEY and SMNVEV (reference sequence). The CDR3 DNA reads as TGTGCCAGCAGTCCCTTCCGGCTCACCGGGGAGCTGTTTTTT. Encoded protein: CASSPFRLTGELFF.

This clonotype was counted a few times. This chain joins TRBV30 and TRBJ1-5; tentatively, D is TRBD1 (6 bases). The CDR3 contains 13 residues. Per germline, CDR1 GTSNPN and CDR2 SVGIG (reference sequence). V shed 3 bases and J shed 8 bases, with 14 bases lying between them. The CDR3: CAWRKQGIEPQHF. The CDR3 bases are TGTGCCTGGAGGAAACAGGGAATCGAGCCCCAGCATTTT.

This clonotype was picked up many times. The genes are TRBV4-1 and TRBJ1-5, with TRBD1 as a possible D gene (5 bases). The CDR3 spans 16 residues. V dropped 0 bases and J dropped 9 bases, with 18 bases sitting between them. Germline values: CDR1 MGHRA, CDR2 YSYEKL. The CDR3 sequence is CASSQDLWVRVGPQHF. DNA of the CDR3: TGCGCCAGCAGCCAAGATCTTTGGGTCAGGGTCGGGCCCCAGCATTTT.

This clonotype was detected a few times. This chain uses TRBV7-8 with TRBJ2-7; 8 bases agree with TRBD2. The length of the CDR3 is 14 residues. Germline loops: CDR1 SGHVS, CDR2 FQNEAQ. V lost 3 bases and J lost 2; bases outside the gene matches: 3. CDR3: CASSFSGAPYEQYF. Written as DNA, the CDR3 is TGTGCCAGCAGCTTTAGCGGGGCTCCCTACGAGCAGTACTTC.

This clonotype appeared a few times. The rearrangement links TRBV2 to TRBJ2-3, with a weak D call TRBD2 (5 bases). Between the trimmed V and J ends, which lost 4 bases and 3 bases, there was a span of 8 bases. The CDR3 consists of 13 residues. Germline V gives CDR1 SNHLY, CDR2 FYNNEI. The CDR3 DNA reads TGTGCCAGCAGTGGATTAGCGACAGATACGCAGTATTTT. As protein: CASSGLATDTQYF.

The chain joins TRBV9 to TRBJ1-4, with 7 bases that match TRBD1. V lost 0 bases to trimming and J lost 2 bases; unmatched junction nucleotides: 1. The CDR3 extends over 15 amino acids. CDR1 is SGDLS, CDR2 YYNGEE, per germline. CDR3 DNA sequence: TGTGCCAGCAGCGTAGAGGGACAGACTAATGAAAAACTGTTTTTT. It specifies CASSVEGQTNEKLFF.

The chain uses TRBV12-3 or TRBV12-4 and TRBJ2-7; possibly TRBD1 for D (5 bases). Trimming took 3 bases from V and 3 from J, leaving 9 bases between them. The CDR3 loop spans 13 amino acids. CDR3 amino acids: CASSFDRYYEQYF. The CDR3 DNA reads TGTGCCAGCAGTTTCGACAGATACTACGAGCAGTACTTC.

This clonotype was picked up a small number of times. The gene calls are TRBV5-6 and TRBJ2-1; D may be TRBD1 (5 bases). The V gene lost 5 bases and the J gene lost 4 bases, with 13 bases spanning the gap. Germline V gives CDR1 SGHDT, CDR2 YYEEEE. The CDR3 totals 14 residues. This CDR3 is CASSFSQGYNEQFF. For the CDR3, the DNA is TGTGCCAGCAGTTTTTCCCAGGGTTACAATGAGCAGTTCTTC.

The CDR3 DNA is TGTGCCAGCAGCACCCCCGAATCGGGGAACACTGAAGCTTTCTTT. It specifies CASSTPESGNTEAFF. The V and J genes are TRBV7-9 and TRBJ1-1, with D hard to call. Germline CDR1 SEHNR, CDR2 FQNEAQ (reference sequence). Trimming left V 5 bases short and J 1 base short, with 14 bases between. The CDR3 contains 15 residues.

The chain is built from TRBV10-2 and TRBJ1-2, with 7 positions matching TRBD1. CDR3 length equals 11 residues. The V and J ends lost 9 bases and 8 bases, in that order; junction bases with no gene match: 6. Germline V gene lookup returns CDR1 WSHSY and CDR2 SAAADI. The CDR3, as DNA: TGCGCCAGACAGGGGAGTGAGGGCTACACCTTC. Its translation is CARQGSEGYTF.

This clonotype was seen only a few times. The V call is TRBV27, the J call TRBJ2-7, with TRBD2 matching 8 bases. CDR1 is MNHEY, CDR2 SMNVEV, per germline (reference sequence). Losses at the gene ends were 6 bases for V and 2 bases for J; bases not matched to a gene: 6. The CDR3 spans 14 residues. The CDR3 loop reads CASSLAGQTYEQYF. DNA for the CDR3: TGTGCCAGCAGCCTAGCGGGCCAGACCTACGAGCAGTACTTC.

There are a few counts of this clonotype. The rearrangement links TRBV6-5 to TRBJ2-7; 9 bases are shared with TRBD1. Germline values: CDR1 MNHEY, CDR2 SVGAGI. CDR3 length equals 17 residues. V trimming: 3 bases; J trimming: 4 bases; junction bases outside the gene matches: 13. CDR3 in DNA: TGTGCCAGCAGTTATGCCACTGGACAGGGGAGCGGATACGAGCAGTACTTC. Residues: CASSYATGQGSGYEQYF.

Written as DNA, the CDR3 is TGTGCCAGCAGTTACTCGGGGGGGCTGGGACTAGCGGGAGAGGACGAGCAGTACTTC. The encoded protein is CASSYSGGLGLAGEDEQYF. This chain joins TRBV6-5 and TRBJ2-7; TRBD2 aligns across 14 bases. V gave up 0 bases and J gave up 5 bases; unmatched junction bases: 12. CDR1 is MNHEY and CDR2 is SVGAGI in the germline V gene. The CDR3 has 19 residues.

This chain links TRBV4-1 with TRBJ2-7; D remains unclear. This CDR3 has 14 residues. In germline, CDR1 is MGHRA, CDR2 YSYEKL. V lost 3 bases and J 2 bases, leaving 11 bases between the germline ends. Here the CDR3 DNA reads TGCGCCAGCAGCCACGCGGACGGTACCTACGAGCAGTACTTC. Its translation is CASSHADGTYEQYF.

V and J are TRBV20-1 and TRBJ2-6, with 7 bases lining up with TRBD1. Trimming at V came to 1 base and at J to 4 bases, leaving 13 bases not matched to a gene. From germline, CDR1 is DFQATT and CDR2 SNEGSKA (reference sequence). This CDR3 has 18 amino acids. CDR3: CSARGRDSLLGGANVLTF. The CDR3 DNA reads as TGCAGTGCTAGAGGACGGGACAGCCTTCTCGGGGGGGCCAACGTCCTGACTTTC.